The sequence of this T cell receptor (beta chain) was determined in a study of control samples from healthy donors and cancer patients. In germline, CDR1 is MDHEN, CDR2 SYDVKM. Trimming stripped 5 bases from V and 9 bases from J, with 25 bases between. The CDR3 has 16 residues. The method was immunoSEQ multiplex PCR; TCRdb's version includes in-frame clones alone and lacks a portion of them. Of over 100,000 clones in the sample, around 92% are singletons; the top ten hold 2.1%. The material sequenced was blood. The TCR originated in a woman in her forties or fifties in good health. The V gene is TRBV28, the J gene TRBJ1-1, with D tentatively TRBD1 (5 bases). CDR3 region: CASSLQGRGQLSKAFF. CDR3 nucleotides: TGTGCCAGCAGTCTTCAGGGTAGAGGACAACTATCTAAAGCTTTCTTT.